The rows below give T cell receptor beta chains drawn from one sample of a study of blood T cells in healthy people across ages. TCRdb independently ran MiXCR on the 5' RACE reads; one entry per CDR3 protein. The profile shows over a million distinct CDR3 sequences, under 55% of them singletons. Sequencing used blood. These receptor sequences come from a woman aged 55-75 years in good health. Each CDR3 is given with its conserved first and last residue. Fields, in order: V gene, D gene, J gene, clone size, CDR3 protein, CDR3 DNA. A D gene is named only where the DNA matches it firmly. Size is stated for part of the rows, as once, few or many counts, or as a class when the clone is expanded.

V gene: TRBV6-1; D gene: NA; J gene: TRBJ2-7; clone size: few; CDR3 protein: CASSEAPDVYEQYF; CDR3 DNA: TGTGCCAGCAGTGAAGCGCCGGACGTCTACGAGCAGTACTTC
V gene: TRBV12-3/TRBV12-4; D gene: NA; J gene: TRBJ1-5; clone size: few; CDR3 protein: CASSFRGKGQPQHF; CDR3 DNA: TGTGCCAGCAGTTTTCGGGGTAAGGGGCAGCCCCAGCATTTT
V gene: TRBV28; D gene: NA; J gene: TRBJ1-2; clone size: NA; CDR3 protein: CASIFISLPWDYTF; CDR3 DNA: TGTGCCAGCATTTTTATAAGTCTCCCATGGGACTACACCTTC
V gene: TRBV3-1; D gene: NA; J gene: TRBJ2-3; clone size: NA; CDR3 protein: CASSQSPGVVDTQYF; CDR3 DNA: TGTGCCAGCAGCCAATCCCCGGGAGTAGTAGATACGCAGTATTTT
V gene: TRBV4-1; D gene: TRBD2; J gene: TRBJ2-7; clone size: NA; CDR3 protein: CASSQGRLAGRYNEQYF; CDR3 DNA: TGCGCCAGCAGCCAAGGGAGACTAGCGGGACGCTACAATGAGCAGTACTTC
V gene: TRBV20-1; D gene: NA; J gene: TRBJ1-4; clone size: NA; CDR3 protein: CSAKAGHTGEKLFF; CDR3 DNA: TGCAGTGCGAAGGCAGGCCATACGGGAGAAAAACTGTTTTTT
V gene: TRBV15; D gene: TRBD2; J gene: TRBJ2-7; clone size: few; CDR3 protein: CATSRGTSGTYEQYF; CDR3 DNA: TGTGCCACCAGCAGAGGGACTAGCGGTACCTACGAGCAGTACTTC
V gene: TRBV10-2; D gene: NA; J gene: TRBJ1-2; clone size: NA; CDR3 protein: CASSESGARGYTF; CDR3 DNA: TGCGCCAGCAGTGAGTCAGGGGCTCGTGGCTACACCTTC
V gene: TRBV12-3/TRBV12-4; D gene: NA; J gene: TRBJ1-1; clone size: NA; CDR3 protein: CASSLTGGGNTEAFF; CDR3 DNA: TGTGCCAGCAGTTTAACAGGCGGGGGGAACACTGAAGCTTTCTTT
V gene: TRBV9; D gene: TRBD2; J gene: TRBJ2-7; clone size: NA; CDR3 protein: CASSVDSGTTYEQYF; CDR3 DNA: TGTGCCAGCAGCGTAGACAGCGGGACTACCTACGAGCAGTACTTC
V gene: TRBV7-9; D gene: NA; J gene: TRBJ2-5; clone size: few; CDR3 protein: CASSLGPKTQYF; CDR3 DNA: TGTGCCAGCAGCTTAGGACCGAAGACCCAGTACTTC
V gene: TRBV2; D gene: NA; J gene: TRBJ2-7; clone size: few; CDR3 protein: CASSEVGWGDTYEQYF; CDR3 DNA: TGTGCCAGCAGTGAAGTGGGGTGGGGGGATACCTACGAGCAGTACTTC
V gene: TRBV29-1; D gene: NA; J gene: TRBJ2-1; clone size: few; CDR3 protein: CSVEGLGNQQFF; CDR3 DNA: TGCAGCGTTGAAGGGCTGGGGAATCAGCAGTTCTTC
V gene: TRBV3-1; D gene: NA; J gene: TRBJ2-1; clone size: NA; CDR3 protein: CAARVRGEQFF; CDR3 DNA: TGTGCCGCCAGGGTCAGGGGTGAGCAGTTCTTC
V gene: TRBV27; D gene: NA; J gene: TRBJ2-3; clone size: few; CDR3 protein: CASSLRGRSSLNTQYF; CDR3 DNA: TGTGCCAGCAGTTTGAGGGGAAGGAGCTCATTGAATACGCAGTATTTT
V gene: TRBV27; D gene: NA; J gene: TRBJ1-1; clone size: NA; CDR3 protein: CASTKGGTNTEAFF; CDR3 DNA: TGTGCCAGCACTAAGGGGGGTACGAACACTGAAGCTTTCTTT
V gene: TRBV29-1; D gene: NA; J gene: TRBJ1-2; clone size: NA; CDR3 protein: CSVEEDSRLNYGYTF; CDR3 DNA: TGCAGCGTTGAAGAGGATTCACGGCTTAACTATGGCTACACCTTC
V gene: TRBV6-5; D gene: NA; J gene: TRBJ2-7; clone size: NA; CDR3 protein: CASSYSGETYEQYF; CDR3 DNA: TGTGCCAGCAGTTACTCAGGGGAGACCTACGAGCAGTACTTC
V gene: TRBV6-6; D gene: NA; J gene: TRBJ2-4; clone size: NA; CDR3 protein: CASSPTSGRARDIQYF; CDR3 DNA: TGTGCCAGCAGCCCCACCTCCGGCAGGGCTCGAGACATTCAGTACTTC
V gene: TRBV11-1; D gene: NA; J gene: TRBJ2-7; clone size: many; CDR3 protein: CASSLRVAYEQYF; CDR3 DNA: TGTGCCAGCAGCTTACGGGTGGCCTACGAGCAGTACTTC
V gene: TRBV7-6; D gene: TRBD2; J gene: TRBJ2-7; clone size: NA; CDR3 protein: CASSPGGGLDEQYF; CDR3 DNA: TGTGCCAGCAGCCCCGGGGGGGGCTTAGACGAGCAGTACTTC
V gene: TRBV6-5; D gene: NA; J gene: TRBJ1-5; clone size: few; CDR3 protein: CAAGVQPQHF; CDR3 DNA: TGTGCTGCAGGGGTTCAGCCCCAGCATTTT
V gene: TRBV5-1; D gene: TRBD2; J gene: TRBJ2-1; clone size: few; CDR3 protein: CASNLGTSDNEQFF; CDR3 DNA: TGCGCCAGCAACCTTGGGACTAGCGACAATGAGCAGTTCTTC
V gene: TRBV6-2/TRBV6-3; D gene: TRBD2; J gene: TRBJ2-7; clone size: NA; CDR3 protein: CASSYSMASGRNPGEQYF; CDR3 DNA: TGTGCCAGCAGTTACTCGATGGCTAGCGGGAGAAATCCGGGGGAGCAGTACTTC
V gene: TRBV20-1; D gene: NA; J gene: TRBJ2-3; clone size: few; CDR3 protein: CSALDSSTDTQYF; CDR3 DNA: TGCAGTGCTCTTGACTCCAGCACAGATACGCAGTATTTT
V gene: TRBV4-2; D gene: NA; J gene: TRBJ1-5; clone size: once; CDR3 protein: CASSQDWRQYQPQHF; CDR3 DNA: TGTGCCAGCAGCCAAGATTGGCGGCAGTATCAGCCCCAGCATTTT
V gene: TRBV20-1; D gene: TRBD2; J gene: TRBJ2-7; clone size: NA; CDR3 protein: CSARGGTSGTYEQYF; CDR3 DNA: TGCAGTGCTAGGGGGGGGACTAGCGGGACGTACGAGCAGTACTTC
V gene: TRBV20-1; D gene: TRBD1; J gene: TRBJ2-7; clone size: few; CDR3 protein: CSARDQDRGRNEQYF; CDR3 DNA: TGCAGTGCTAGAGACCAGGACAGGGGTCGTAACGAGCAGTACTTC
V gene: TRBV2; D gene: TRBD1; J gene: TRBJ2-5; clone size: NA; CDR3 protein: CASSATGLETQYF; CDR3 DNA: TGTGCCAGCAGTGCGACAGGGCTAGAGACCCAGTACTTC
V gene: TRBV27; D gene: TRBD2; J gene: TRBJ2-7; clone size: few; CDR3 protein: CASSPERGPYEQYF; CDR3 DNA: TGTGCCAGCAGTCCAGAGCGGGGGCCCTACGAGCAGTACTTC
V gene: TRBV3-1; D gene: TRBD1; J gene: TRBJ2-7; clone size: many; CDR3 protein: CASSQVAWDSSYEQYF; CDR3 DNA: TGTGCCAGCAGCCAAGTGGCCTGGGACAGCTCCTACGAGCAGTACTTC
V gene: TRBV20-1; D gene: TRBD1; J gene: TRBJ1-5; clone size: NA; CDR3 protein: CSAREGDRGRHQPQHF; CDR3 DNA: TGCAGTGCTAGAGAAGGGGACAGGGGGCGTCATCAGCCCCAGCATTTT
V gene: TRBV30; D gene: TRBD2; J gene: TRBJ2-7; clone size: NA; CDR3 protein: CAWSVAGVRSYEQYF; CDR3 DNA: TGTGCCTGGAGTGTCGCGGGAGTCCGCTCCTACGAGCAGTACTTC
V gene: TRBV30; D gene: NA; J gene: TRBJ2-7; clone size: NA; CDR3 protein: CAWREESYEQYF; CDR3 DNA: TGTGCCTGGAGAGAGGAGTCCTACGAGCAGTACTTC
V gene: TRBV2; D gene: TRBD2; J gene: TRBJ2-7; clone size: NA; CDR3 protein: CASNLGLAGDEQYF; CDR3 DNA: TGTGCCAGCAACCTGGGACTAGCGGGAGATGAGCAGTACTTC
V gene: TRBV7-9; D gene: NA; J gene: TRBJ2-3; clone size: few; CDR3 protein: CASSLASWTDTQYF; CDR3 DNA: TGTGCCAGCAGCTTAGCGTCTTGGACAGATACGCAGTATTTT
V gene: TRBV27; D gene: NA; J gene: TRBJ1-1; clone size: NA; CDR3 protein: CASSFTAGALLNTEAFF; CDR3 DNA: TGTGCCAGCAGTTTTACAGCAGGGGCCCTCCTGAACACTGAAGCTTTCTTT
V gene: TRBV10-3; D gene: TRBD2; J gene: TRBJ2-2; clone size: NA; CDR3 protein: CAISESLITSGTSGNTGELFF; CDR3 DNA: TGTGCCATCAGTGAGTCGCTCATCACCTCCGGGACTAGCGGAAACACCGGGGAGCTGTTTTTT
V gene: TRBV6-6; D gene: NA; J gene: TRBJ1-6; clone size: few; CDR3 protein: CASSYSNRSPLHF; CDR3 DNA: TGTGCCAGCAGTTACTCGAATCGGTCACCCCTCCACTTT